Below, 27 T cell receptor beta chains from the same sample are listed, as sequenced in a study of T cell changes during pregnancy in multiple sclerosis (dated by TCRdb to between 2018 and 2020). The library was built by means of the immunoSEQ multiplex PCR assay. TCRdb provides this immuneACCESS table in a form limited to in-frame rearrangements. Some clones are lacking; in checked studies, under half of them reflect an unresolved V gene, and why the rest are absent is not known. Within this sample are around 30,000 clones, with 85% to 95% of them counted one time only. Together, the top ten hold roughly 0.4% of the sample. The sample was CD4+ T cells from peripheral blood mononuclear cells, taken after pregnancy. These receptors came from a female donor with multiple sclerosis, enrolled in a pregnancy study.

The V and J genes are TRBV7-9 and TRBJ1-4; D may be TRBD1 (6 bases). Trimming stripped 5 bases from V and 3 bases from J, with 10 bases between. CDR3 length equals 14 residues. CDR1 SEHNR and CDR2 FQNEAQ come from the germline V gene (reference sequence). The CDR3 DNA reads as TGTGCCAGCAGCACAGGGACGGCTAATGAAAAACTGTTTTTT. As protein: CASSTGTANEKLFF.

This chain connects TRBV5-1 to TRBJ2-7; tentative D call: TRBD1 (5 bases). The V end was cut by 3 bases, the J end by 2 bases, with 15 bases between. This CDR3 has 15 amino acids. Per the germline V gene, CDR1 is SGHRS and CDR2 is YFSETQ. CDR3 residues: CASSSLQGKAYEQYF. CDR3 bases: TGCGCCAGCAGCTCCCTCCAGGGCAAAGCCTACGAGCAGTACTTC.

The rearrangement uses TRBV6-5 and TRBJ1-4, with D tentatively TRBD1 (5 bases). Trimming stripped 2 bases from V and 7 bases from J, with 8 bases between. CDR3 length equals 13 residues. Germline V CDR1 and CDR2: MNHEY, SVGAGI. CDR3 loop: CASSYRGSEKLFF. DNA for the CDR3: TGTGCCAGCAGTTACAGGGGTAGTGAAAAACTGTTTTTT.

The chain employs TRBV5-1 and TRBJ2-5; 10 bases fit TRBD2. In germline, CDR1 is SGHRS, CDR2 YFSETQ. Losses at the gene ends were 7 bases for V and 2 bases for J; bases not matched to a gene: 8. CDR3 length: 15 amino acids. CDR3 sequence (DNA): TGCGCCAGCTCGCCGGGACTAGCGTTTCAAGAGACCCAGTACTTC. It yields the protein CASSPGLAFQETQYF.

The chain recombines TRBV6-1 with TRBJ2-3; 10 nucleotides match TRBD2. CDR1 MNHNS and CDR2 SASEGT come from the germline V gene. Trimming took 4 bases from V and 2 from J; bases not matched to a gene: 12. CDR3 length: 18 residues. The CDR3 is CASSGGLAGALFTDTQYF. The CDR3 region has the DNA TGTGCCAGCAGTGGAGGGCTAGCGGGGGCCCTATTCACAGATACGCAGTATTTT.

In DNA form, the CDR3 reads TGTGCCAGCAGCTTAGCGAGCGGGGGGGGAGAGACCCAGTACTTC. This translates into CASSLASGGGETQYF. The rearrangement uses TRBV7-2 and TRBJ2-5; 10 bases are a match to TRBD2. The ends lost 0 bases at V and 4 bases at J; junction bases unmatched: 2. This CDR3 is 15 amino acids long. Germline CDR1 is SGHTA and CDR2 is FQGNSA.

As DNA, the CDR3 is TGTGCCAGTAGTACTGACAGGTGGAGCAATCAGCCCCAGCATTTT. This translates into CASSTDRWSNQPQHF. The chain links TRBV19 to TRBJ1-5; D perhaps matches TRBD1 (6 bases). V lost 4 bases to trimming and J lost 1 base, with 11 bases between them. This CDR3 contains 15 residues. Germline V gene sequence: CDR1 LNHDA, CDR2 SQIVND (reference sequence).

Written as DNA, the CDR3 is TGTGCCAGCAGCGCGGTCGCCTTAGGTGTTTGGGAGCAGTTCTTC. It encodes CASSAVALGVWEQFF. This rearrangement joins TRBV7-2 to TRBJ2-1; D unclear. Trimming pared 5 bases from V and 10 bases from J, leaving 21 bases between. Germline lookup yields CDR1 SGHTA and CDR2 FQGNSA. CDR3 size: 15 residues.

V and J are TRBV5-4 and TRBJ2-7; TRBD2 matches 7 bases. The trim removed 0 bases at V and 3 bases at J, leaving 12 bases unmatched. This CDR3 contains 17 residues. Germline CDR1 reads SGHNT; CDR2 reads YYREEE (reference sequence). The CDR3 sequence: CASSLASRQGLFYEQYF. CDR3 nucleotides: TGTGCCAGCAGCTTGGCCTCCCGGCAGGGACTATTCTACGAGCAGTACTTC.

The chain carries TRBV4-3 and TRBJ1-5; TRBD1 matches at 7 bases. There are 15 residues in the CDR3. Trimming at V came to 7 bases and at J to 3 bases, leaving 9 bases not matched to a gene. Germline assignment: CDR1 LGHNA and CDR2 YSLEER. CDR3: CASTPPGTVNQPQHF. The CDR3 region has the DNA TGCGCCAGCACCCCACCGGGGACAGTCAATCAGCCCCAGCATTTT.

This clone appeared a single time. The genes are TRBV4-1 and TRBJ2-2; 10 bases are a match to TRBD2. Germline CDR1 is MGHRA and CDR2 is YSYEKL. With V trimmed by 2 bases and J by 8 bases, 17 bases remained unmatched. The CDR3 is 19 residues long. The CDR3 DNA reads as TGCGCCAGCAGCCAATCCCGGTACCAAGCGGGAGGGCTTTGGGGGGAGCTGTTTTTT. Its protein product is CASSQSRYQAGGLWGELFF.

The rearrangement joins TRBV27 to TRBJ1-2; a weak D match, TRBD1 (6 bases). This CDR3 has 16 residues. Per germline, CDR1 MNHEY and CDR2 SMNVEV (reference sequence). The germline V and J ends were trimmed by 1 base and 6 bases, with 18 bases remaining between them. The CDR3 sequence is CASSLYAGATWNGYTF. CDR3 nucleotide sequence: TGTGCCAGCAGTTTATACGCAGGGGCGACCTGGAATGGCTACACCTTC.

The chain uses TRBV7-2 and TRBJ2-7, with a tentative D call TRBD2 (7 bases). Trimming took off 4 bases at V and 0 bases at J, with 13 bases between the two ends. This CDR3 is built from 15 residues. From germline, CDR1 is SGHTA and CDR2 FQGNSA. The CDR3: CASSSSGGHSYEQYF. In DNA, the CDR3 is TGTGCCAGCAGCTCTTCGGGGGGCCACTCCTACGAGCAGTACTTC.

In its sample, this clone was seen a few times. The gene calls are TRBV2 and TRBJ1-4; D unclear. The length of the CDR3 is 16 residues. Trimming stripped 2 bases from V and 7 bases from J, with 17 bases between. Germline CDR1 is SNHLY and CDR2 is FYNNEI. CDR3 loop: CASSEQGQTGIEKLFF. CDR3 DNA: TGTGCCAGCAGTGAACAAGGGCAGACCGGGATTGAAAAACTGTTTTTT.

The rearrangement uses TRBV18 and TRBJ2-3, with TRBD2 matching 7 bases. The junction had 12 bases not matched to a gene; V was cut back by 2 bases and J by 4 bases. Per germline, CDR1 KGHSH and CDR2 LQKENI. The CDR3 totals 17 residues. The CDR3 nucleotides are TGTGCCAGCTCACCATCAGTTAGCGGGCTCGGGGCAGATACGCAGTATTTT. Residues: CASSPSVSGLGADTQYF.

V is TRBV18 and J is TRBJ1-6; D is uncertain. Germline-derived CDR1 and CDR2 are KGHSH and LQKENI. With 6 bases removed from V and 8 bases from J, the gap between germline ends came to 11 bases. CDR3 length: 13 amino acids. In DNA form, the CDR3 reads TGTGCCAGCTCCGAAGCGACGTATTCACCCCTCCACTTT. This gives the protein CASSEATYSPLHF.

The chain employs TRBV11-2 and TRBJ1-2; a weak D match, TRBD1 (5 bases). The V gene's germline CDR1 is SGHAT and CDR2 FQNNGV. The V end lost 1 base, the J end lost 8 bases, and 8 bases lay between the germline ends. The CDR3 length is 12 residues. The CDR3 region has the DNA TGTGCCAGCAGCTTAGGGCAGGGCGGCTACACCTTC. This gives the protein CASSLGQGGYTF. The variable domain in full, with the rest retrieved from reference TRBV11-2 and TRBJ1-2, is EAGVAQSPRYKIIEKRQSVAFWCNPISGHATLYWYQQILGQGPKLLIQFQNNGVVDDSQLPKDRFSAERLKGVDSTLKIQPAKLEDSAVYLCASSLGQGGYTFGSGTRLTVV.

J is TRBJ2-1 and V is TRBV7-8; 13 bases agree with TRBD2. Per the germline V gene, CDR1 is SGHVS and CDR2 is FQNEAQ. The CDR3 consists of 20 residues. V trimming: 3 bases; J trimming: 0 bases; junction bases outside the gene matches: 11. CDR3 DNA: TGTGCCAGCAGCTTCCCTAGACTAGCGGGGGGCCGAAACTCCTACAATGAGCAGTTCTTC. Protein: CASSFPRLAGGRNSYNEQFF.

V gene TRBV5-1 combines with J gene TRBJ2-1, with a possible D match to TRBD2 (5 bases). In germline, CDR1 is SGHRS, CDR2 YFSETQ. This CDR3 spans 17 amino acids. Trimming removed 4 bases at V and 0 bases at J, with 17 bases between. The CDR3 sequence is CASSPAGQSYSYNEQFF. CDR3 in DNA: TGCGCCAGCAGCCCCGCGGGCCAGTCTTACTCCTACAATGAGCAGTTCTTC.

This chain uses TRBV27 with TRBJ2-3; a possible D gene is TRBD1 (5 bases). Trimming shortened V by 3 bases and J by 6 bases, and 10 bases separated the two germline ends. The CDR3 is made up of 13 amino acids. Germline V gene sequence: CDR1 MNHEY, CDR2 SMNVEV (reference sequence). The CDR3 coding sequence is TGTGCCAGCAGTTTCGCGACAGTCGATACGCAGTATTTT. As protein: CASSFATVDTQYF.

This chain links TRBV30 with TRBJ2-7, with TRBD1 as a possible D gene (6 bases). The CDR3 has 12 residues. Trimming shortened V by 2 bases and J by 5 bases, and 10 bases separated the two germline ends. Looked up from germline, CDR1 is GTSNPN and CDR2 is SVGIG (reference sequence). The CDR3 DNA sequence: TGTGCCTGGAGTAGACAGGTAAACGAGCAGTACTTC. The encoded protein is CAWSRQVNEQYF.

This chain links TRBV11-1 with TRBJ2-2, with a weak D call TRBD1 (5 bases). Germline assignment: CDR1 SGHAT and CDR2 FQDESV (reference sequence). The CDR3 totals 16 residues. Trimming left V 6 bases short and J 6 bases short, with 20 bases between. The CDR3 sequence: CASRSSRVGVAGELFF. As DNA, the CDR3 is TGTGCCAGCAGGTCAAGTCGGGTAGGGGTAGCCGGGGAGCTGTTTTTT.

The chain couples TRBV7-3 to TRBJ2-1; 8 nucleotides match TRBD2. CDR3 size: 16 residues. CDR1 SGHTA and CDR2 FQGTGA come from the germline V gene. V shed 5 bases, J shed 0 bases, and the junction held 6 bases outside the gene matches. The DNA for the CDR3 is TGTGCCAGCAGCCCGCTAAGCGGGGGCTCCTACAATGAGCAGTTCTTC. The encoded protein is CASSPLSGGSYNEQFF. The whole variable domain, filled in from reference TRBV7-3 and TRBJ2-1, reads GAGVSQTPSNKVTEKGKYVELRCDPISGHTALYWYRQSLGQGPEFLIYFQGTGAADDSGLPNDRFFAVRPEGSVSTLKIQRTERGDSAVYLCASSPLSGGSYNEQFFGPGTRLTVL.

The rearrangement uses TRBV2 and TRBJ1-2; D is perhaps TRBD1 (6 bases). This CDR3 has 16 amino acids. Germline V gene data show CDR1 as SNHLY and CDR2 as FYNNEI. The V end was cut by 8 bases, the J end by 9 bases, with 28 bases between. CDR3 in DNA: TGTGCCAGCGAATGGACAGTAGGTTCGGGTTCTGGGAGCTACACCTTC. Translation: CASEWTVGSGSGSYTF.

In nucleotides, the CDR3 is TGTGCCAGCAGTTTATTCAGGGGCCTTAATGAAGGAAAACTGTTTTTT. It codes for CASSLFRGLNEGKLFF. The chain has TRBV6-5 and TRBJ1-4; possible D gene TRBD1, 6 bases. CDR1 and CDR2 from the germline V gene are MNHEY and SVGAGI. The CDR3 is made up of 16 amino acids. Trimming removed 4 bases from V and 10 bases from J, with 22 bases in between.

V is TRBV28 and J is TRBJ2-7; TRBD2 aligns across 8 bases. J gave up 2 bases and V 5 bases, and 5 bases lay outside the gene matches. The CDR3 spans 14 residues. Germline V gene lookup returns CDR1 MDHEN and CDR2 SYDVKM. The CDR3 loop reads CASSRGGGPYEQYF. The CDR3 DNA reads TGTGCCAGCAGTAGGGGCGGGGGGCCCTACGAGCAGTACTTC.

J is TRBJ1-1 and V is TRBV10-3; the D is unclear. The germline V and J ends were trimmed by 5 bases and 1 base, with 8 bases remaining between them. CDR1 ENHRY and CDR2 SYGVKD come from the germline V gene. This CDR3 spans 13 amino acids. CDR3 protein: CAISPRENTEAFF. As DNA, the CDR3 is TGTGCCATCAGTCCCCGGGAGAACACTGAAGCTTTCTTT.